The 6 T cell receptor beta chains below come from one sample, sequenced in a study of blood T cell repertoires in COVID-19 (dated by TCRdb to 2018 to 2021). Library preparation was by the immunoSEQ multiplex PCR assay. The immuneACCESS repertoire file appears here via TCRdb, limited to in-frame rearrangements. These files lack a portion of the clones; in checked studies, under half of the deficit traces to unresolved V genes, and the cause of the others is not known. Here the sample has approximately 330,000 clones; around 87% occur a single time. Jointly, the top ten make up approximately 4% of the sample. Specimen: peripheral blood. These receptors were taken from a woman between 45 and 60 years old with active or convalescent COVID-19.

This chain uses TRBV27 with TRBJ2-3; 8 positions match TRBD1. There are 14 residues in the CDR3. Germline V gene data show CDR1 as MNHEY and CDR2 as SMNVEV (reference sequence). Unmatched junction bases numbered 7, after V lost 6 bases and J lost 5 bases. CDR3 protein: CASRVTGAGDTQYF. Here the CDR3 DNA reads TGTGCCAGCAGGGTGACAGGGGCGGGAGATACGCAGTATTTT.

V is TRBV7-3 and J is TRBJ2-3, with TRBD2 matching 7 bases. V shed 2 bases, J shed 2 bases, and the junction held 7 bases outside the gene matches. The CDR3 is 16 residues long. Germline CDR1 SGHTA, CDR2 FQGTGA. The CDR3: CASSLGDGTTTDTQYF. As DNA, the CDR3 is TGTGCCAGCAGCTTAGGGGACGGGACTACCACAGATACGCAGTATTTT.

The chain combines TRBV19 with TRBJ2-1; 11 bases are a match to TRBD2. Trimming took 6 bases from V and 11 from J; bases not matched to a gene: 9. Germline assignment: CDR1 LNHDA and CDR2 SQIVND (reference sequence). CDR3 length: 14 amino acids. The CDR3 coding sequence is TGTGCCAGTAGACTAGCGGGAGCCCGTGGTAAGCAGTTCTTC. It translates to CASRLAGARGKQFF. Full variable domain (outside the CDR3, taken from reference TRBV19 and TRBJ2-1): DGGITQSPKYLFRKEGQNVTLSCEQNLNHDAMYWYRQDPGQGLRLIYYSQIVNDFQKGDIAEGYSVSREKKESFPLTVTSAQKNPTAFYLCASRLAGARGKQFFGPGTRLTVL.

CDR3 sequence: CASSVAQLAGGNNEQFF. The CDR3 DNA reads as TGTGCCAGCAGCGTAGCCCAATTAGCGGGGGGTAACAATGAGCAGTTCTTC. The chain recombines TRBV9 with TRBJ2-1; 10 bases agree with TRBD2. CDR3 length: 17 residues. CDR1 and CDR2 from the germline V gene are SGDLS and YYNGEE. Unmatched junction bases numbered 8, after V lost 0 bases and J lost 5 bases.

The chain joins TRBV6-2 or TRBV6-3 to TRBJ2-5, with TRBD2 matching over 8 bases. The CDR3 runs to 13 residues. Germline V gives CDR1 MNHEY, CDR2 SVGEGT. J gave up 5 bases and V 5 bases, and 4 bases lay outside the gene matches. This CDR3 is CASSRTSSETQYF. The CDR3 bases are TGTGCCAGCAGTCGGACTAGCAGCGAGACCCAGTACTTC.

In regard to this clone: Other DNA sequences of this sample code for an identical CDR3. The chain uses TRBV7-2 and TRBJ2-7; no firm D call. The CDR3 covers 12 residues. The V end lost 1 base, the J end lost 3 bases, and 4 bases lay between the germline ends. Looked up from germline, CDR1 is SGHTA and CDR2 is FQGNSA. The DNA of the CDR3 is TGTGCCAGCAGCTTAGTTCTCTACGAGCAGTACTTC. Translating it yields CASSLVLYEQYF.